The clone carrying this TCR beta chain was seen a handful of times. The target antigen is unknown. The CDR3 consists of 15 residues. Germline trimming cut 3 bases from V and 3 bases from J; bases unmatched to any gene: 5. Germline V gene sequence: CDR1 SGHRS, CDR2 YFSETQ. Individual cDNA molecules received unique molecular identifiers. TCRdb re-analysed the 5' RACE reads in MiXCR, keeping a single row per CDR3 protein. The profile shows tens of thousands of distinct CDR3 sequences, approximately 10% of them singletons. The data stem from a study of early T cells in non-severe SARS-CoV-2 infection. Study as a whole: Investigators sequenced bulk RNA drawn from unsorted whole blood, and chains remained unpaired. Study-level results: Matches to VDJdb favored anti-spike CD8 responses and missed private and CD4 specificities.

Sequenced material: whole blood, taken at baseline. The chain employs TRBV5-1 and TRBJ2-4, with TRBD1 matching over 8 bases. This TCR was recovered from an adult who was a healthcare worker with PCR-confirmed SARS-CoV-2 infection or an uninfected control (not recorded which). CDR3 bases: TGCGCCAGCAGCTATTCCGGGACAGGCAAAAACATTCAGTACTTC. It translates to CASSYSGTGKNIQYF.